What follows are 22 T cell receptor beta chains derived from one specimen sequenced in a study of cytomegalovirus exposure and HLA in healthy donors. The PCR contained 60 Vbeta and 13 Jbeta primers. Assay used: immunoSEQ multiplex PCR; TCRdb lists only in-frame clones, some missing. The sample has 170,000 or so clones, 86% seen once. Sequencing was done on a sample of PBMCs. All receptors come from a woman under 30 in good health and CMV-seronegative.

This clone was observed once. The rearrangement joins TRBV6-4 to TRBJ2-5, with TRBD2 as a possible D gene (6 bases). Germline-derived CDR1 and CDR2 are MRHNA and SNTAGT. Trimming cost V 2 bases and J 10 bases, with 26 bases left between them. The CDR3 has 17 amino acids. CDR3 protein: CASSDGRSGSGIEVQYF. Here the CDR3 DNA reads TGTGCCAGCAGTGACGGGAGGAGCGGGTCTGGTATTGAGGTCCAGTACTTC.

CDR3 bases: TGTGCCAGCAGCCACGGGGGGTACGATACGCAGTATTTT. Translated, it gives CASSHGGYDTQYF. The chain recombines TRBV27 with TRBJ2-3; 7 bases align to TRBD2. In germline, CDR1 is MNHEY, CDR2 SMNVEV (reference sequence). CDR3 length equals 13 residues. V lost 6 bases to trimming and J lost 6 bases; unmatched junction nucleotides: 6.

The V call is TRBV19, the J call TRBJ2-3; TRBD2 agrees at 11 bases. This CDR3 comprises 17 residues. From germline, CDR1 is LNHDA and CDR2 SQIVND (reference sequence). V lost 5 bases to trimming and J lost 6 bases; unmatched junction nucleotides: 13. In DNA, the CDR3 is TGTGCCAGTAGTCCGACGATGTTAGCGGGAGGGGGCGATACGCAGTATTTT. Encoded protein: CASSPTMLAGGGDTQYF. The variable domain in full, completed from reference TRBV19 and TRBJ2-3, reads DGGITQSPKYLFRKEGQNVTLSCEQNLNHDAMYWYRQDPGQGLRLIYYSQIVNDFQKGDIAEGYSVSREKKESFPLTVTSAQKNPTAFYLCASSPTMLAGGGDTQYFGPGTRLTVL.

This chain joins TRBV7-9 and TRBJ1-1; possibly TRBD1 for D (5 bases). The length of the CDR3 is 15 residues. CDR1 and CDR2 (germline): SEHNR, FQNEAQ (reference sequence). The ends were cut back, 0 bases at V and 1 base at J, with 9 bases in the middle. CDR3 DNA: TGTGCCAGCAGCTTAGCCGGTACAGGGAACACTGAAGCTTTCTTT. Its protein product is CASSLAGTGNTEAFF.

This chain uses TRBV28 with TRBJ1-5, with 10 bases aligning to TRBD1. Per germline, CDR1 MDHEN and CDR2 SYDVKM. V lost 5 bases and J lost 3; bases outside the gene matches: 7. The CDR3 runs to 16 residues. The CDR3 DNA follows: TGTGCCAGCAGTCCCAGGGACAGGGGAAACAATCAGCCCCAGCATTTT. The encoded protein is CASSPRDRGNNQPQHF.

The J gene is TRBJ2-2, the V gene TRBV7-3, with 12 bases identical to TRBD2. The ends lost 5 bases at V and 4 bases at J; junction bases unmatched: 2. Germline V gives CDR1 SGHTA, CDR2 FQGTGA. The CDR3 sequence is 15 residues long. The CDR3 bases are TGTGCCAGCAGCCCTAGCGGGAGGGGCACCGGGGAGCTGTTTTTT. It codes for CASSPSGRGTGELFF.

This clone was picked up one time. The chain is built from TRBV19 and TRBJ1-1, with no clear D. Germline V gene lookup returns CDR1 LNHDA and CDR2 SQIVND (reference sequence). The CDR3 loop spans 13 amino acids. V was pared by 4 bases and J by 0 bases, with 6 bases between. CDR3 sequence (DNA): TGTGCCAGTAGTAGTCCAATGAACACTGAAGCTTTCTTT. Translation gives CASSSPMNTEAFF.

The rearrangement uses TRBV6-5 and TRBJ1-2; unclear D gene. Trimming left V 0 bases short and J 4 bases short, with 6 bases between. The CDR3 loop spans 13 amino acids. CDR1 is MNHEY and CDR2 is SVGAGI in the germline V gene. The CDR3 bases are TGTGCCAGCAGTTACTCCCCCAGCTATGGCTACACCTTC. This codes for CASSYSPSYGYTF.

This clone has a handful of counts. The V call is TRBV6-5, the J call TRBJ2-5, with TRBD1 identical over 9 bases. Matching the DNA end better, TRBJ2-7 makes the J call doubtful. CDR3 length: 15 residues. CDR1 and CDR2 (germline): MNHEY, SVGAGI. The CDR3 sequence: CASSQRDRDPYEQYF. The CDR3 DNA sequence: TGTGCCAGCAGCCAGAGGGACAGGGACCCCTACGAGCAGTACTTC.

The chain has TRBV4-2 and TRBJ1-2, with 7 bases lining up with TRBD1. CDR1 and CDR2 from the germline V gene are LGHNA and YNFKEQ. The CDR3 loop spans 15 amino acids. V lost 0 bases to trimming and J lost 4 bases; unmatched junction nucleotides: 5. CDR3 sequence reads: CASSQDWGQTYGYTF. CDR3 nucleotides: TGTGCCAGCAGCCAAGATTGGGGACAGACCTATGGCTACACCTTC.

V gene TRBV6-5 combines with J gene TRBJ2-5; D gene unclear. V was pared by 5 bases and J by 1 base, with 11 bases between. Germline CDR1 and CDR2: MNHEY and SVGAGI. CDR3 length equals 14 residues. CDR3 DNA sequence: TGTGCCAGCAGTCCCCCCGGGTCCCAAGAGACCCAGTACTTC. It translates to CASSPPGSQETQYF.

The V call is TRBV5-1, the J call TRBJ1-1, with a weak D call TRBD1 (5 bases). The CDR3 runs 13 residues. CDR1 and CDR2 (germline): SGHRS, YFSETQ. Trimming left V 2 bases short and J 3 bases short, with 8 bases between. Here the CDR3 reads CASSLAGDTEAFF. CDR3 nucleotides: TGCGCCAGCAGCTTAGCGGGGGACACTGAAGCTTTCTTT.

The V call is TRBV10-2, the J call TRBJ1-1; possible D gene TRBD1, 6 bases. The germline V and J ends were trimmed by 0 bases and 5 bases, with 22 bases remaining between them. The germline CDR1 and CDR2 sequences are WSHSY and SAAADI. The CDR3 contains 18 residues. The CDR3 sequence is CASSESHVGDTGSTEAFF. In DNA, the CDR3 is TGCGCCAGCAGTGAGTCGCATGTAGGCGATACAGGGAGTACTGAAGCTTTCTTT.

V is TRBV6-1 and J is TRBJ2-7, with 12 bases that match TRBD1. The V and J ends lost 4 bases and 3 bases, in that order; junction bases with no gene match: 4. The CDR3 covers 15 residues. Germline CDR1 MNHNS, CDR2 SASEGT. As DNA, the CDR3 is TGTGCCAGCAGTGGGGGGACAGGGGGCCGCTACGAGCAGTACTTC. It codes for CASSGGTGGRYEQYF.

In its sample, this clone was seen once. The CDR3 sequence: CASSLGQGGLYEQYF. For the CDR3, the DNA is TGTGCCAGCAGCTTAGGACAGGGGGGACTATACGAGCAGTACTTC. V gene TRBV7-6 combines with J gene TRBJ2-5; 9 bases are a match to TRBD1. TRBJ2-7 matches the DNA end more closely, so the J call is doubtful. Germline V gene sequence: CDR1 SGHVS, CDR2 FNYEAQ. The CDR3 extends over 15 amino acids.

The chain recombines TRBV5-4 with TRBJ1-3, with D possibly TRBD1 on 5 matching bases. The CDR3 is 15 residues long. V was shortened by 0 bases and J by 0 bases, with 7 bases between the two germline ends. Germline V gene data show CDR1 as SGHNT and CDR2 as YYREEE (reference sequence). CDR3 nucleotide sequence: TGTGCCAGCAGCTTGGATCAGGGCTCTGGAAACACCATATATTTT. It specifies CASSLDQGSGNTIYF.

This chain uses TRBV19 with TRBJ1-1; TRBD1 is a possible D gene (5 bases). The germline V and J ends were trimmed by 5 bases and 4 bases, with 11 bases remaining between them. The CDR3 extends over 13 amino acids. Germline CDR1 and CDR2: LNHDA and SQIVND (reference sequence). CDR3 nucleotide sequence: TGTGCCAGTAGTCCAGGGTTAGGCACTGAAGCTTTCTTT. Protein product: CASSPGLGTEAFF.

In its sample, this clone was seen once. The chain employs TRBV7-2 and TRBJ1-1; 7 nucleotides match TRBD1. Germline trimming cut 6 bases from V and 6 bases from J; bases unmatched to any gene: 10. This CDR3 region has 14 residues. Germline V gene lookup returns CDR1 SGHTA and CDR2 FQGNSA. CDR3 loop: CASRVTGTEAEAFF. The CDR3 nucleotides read TGTGCCAGCAGGGTTACCGGGACAGAAGCTGAAGCTTTCTTT.

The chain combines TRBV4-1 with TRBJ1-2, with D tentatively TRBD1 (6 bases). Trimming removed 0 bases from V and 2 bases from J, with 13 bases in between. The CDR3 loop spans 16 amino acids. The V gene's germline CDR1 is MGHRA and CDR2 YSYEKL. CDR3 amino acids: CASSQDPGGANYGYTF. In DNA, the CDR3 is TGCGCCAGCAGCCAAGATCCGGGGGGGGCCAACTATGGCTACACCTTC.

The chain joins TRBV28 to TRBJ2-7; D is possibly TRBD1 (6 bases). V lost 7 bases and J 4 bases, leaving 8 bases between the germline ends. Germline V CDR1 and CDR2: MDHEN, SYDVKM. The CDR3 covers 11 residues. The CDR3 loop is CASIRGYEQYF. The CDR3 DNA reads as TGTGCCAGCATCAGGGGTTACGAGCAGTACTTC. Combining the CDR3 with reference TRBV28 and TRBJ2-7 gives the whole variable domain DVKVTQSSRYLVKRTGEKVFLECVQDMDHENMFWYRQDPGLGLRLIYFSYDVKMKEKGDIPEGYSVSREKKERFSLILESASTNQTSMYLCASIRGYEQYFGPGTRLTVT.

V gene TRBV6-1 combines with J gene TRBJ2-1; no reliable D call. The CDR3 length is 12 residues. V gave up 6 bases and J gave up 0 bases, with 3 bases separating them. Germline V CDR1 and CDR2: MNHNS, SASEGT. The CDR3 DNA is TGTGCCAGCAGGAGCTCCTACAATGAGCAGTTCTTC. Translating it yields CASRSSYNEQFF.

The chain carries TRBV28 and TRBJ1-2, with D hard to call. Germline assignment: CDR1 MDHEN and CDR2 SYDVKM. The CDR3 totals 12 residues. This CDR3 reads CVAAGGIGGYTF. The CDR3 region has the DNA TGTGTCGCCGCAGGCGGGATCGGTGGCTACACCTTC.